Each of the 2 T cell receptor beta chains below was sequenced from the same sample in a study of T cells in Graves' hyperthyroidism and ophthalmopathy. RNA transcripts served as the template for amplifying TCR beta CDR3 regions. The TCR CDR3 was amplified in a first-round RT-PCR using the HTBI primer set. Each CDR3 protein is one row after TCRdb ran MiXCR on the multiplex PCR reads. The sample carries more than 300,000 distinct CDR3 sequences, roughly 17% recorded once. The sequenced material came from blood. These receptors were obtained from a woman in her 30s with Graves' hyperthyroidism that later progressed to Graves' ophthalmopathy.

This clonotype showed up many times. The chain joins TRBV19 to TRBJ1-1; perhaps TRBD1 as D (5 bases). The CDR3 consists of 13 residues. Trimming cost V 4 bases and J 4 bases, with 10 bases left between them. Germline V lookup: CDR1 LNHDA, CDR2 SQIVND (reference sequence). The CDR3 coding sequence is TGTGCCAGTAGTAGGCCGGGGGGCACTGAAGCTTTCTTT. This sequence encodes CASSRPGGTEAFF. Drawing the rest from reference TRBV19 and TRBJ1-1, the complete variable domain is DGGITQSPKYLFRKEGQNVTLSCEQNLNHDAMYWYRQDPGQGLRLIYYSQIVNDFQKGDIAEGYSVSREKKESFPLTVTSAQKNPTAFYLCASSRPGGTEAFFGQGTRLTVV.

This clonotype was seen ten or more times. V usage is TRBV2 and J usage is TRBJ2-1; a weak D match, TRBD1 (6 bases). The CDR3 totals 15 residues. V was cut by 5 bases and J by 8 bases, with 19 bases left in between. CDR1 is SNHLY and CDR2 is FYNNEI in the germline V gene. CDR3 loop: CASSSSLGAVYEQFF. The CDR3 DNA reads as TGTGCCAGCAGTTCCTCCTTGGGGGCGGTATATGAGCAGTTCTTC.